Following are 28 T cell receptor beta chains from one sample sequenced in a study of T cells in Graves' hyperthyroidism and ophthalmopathy. Template material for amplifying TCR beta CDR3 regions consisted of RNA transcripts. The HTBI primer set served for first-round RT-PCR of the TCR CDR3. Via MiXCR, TCRdb re-called the multiplex PCR reads, giving one row per CDR3 protein. The data show approximately 700,000 distinct CDR3 sequences, 16% seen once. The source material was blood. These receptors were obtained from a man aged 18 to 35 with Graves' hyperthyroidism.

The chain has TRBV19 and TRBJ1-5, with no clear D. V lost 6 bases, J lost 5 bases, and 17 bases lay in between. CDR1 LNHDA and CDR2 SQIVND come from the germline V gene (reference sequence). This CDR3 comprises 15 residues. The CDR3 protein is CASRPLGRVDQPQHF. Here the CDR3 DNA reads TGTGCCAGTAGACCTCTCGGGAGGGTAGATCAGCCCCAGCATTTT.

The CDR3 is CASRLTGKGTEAFF. CDR3 DNA: TGTGCCAGCCGATTGACTGGAAAGGGCACTGAAGCTTTCTTT. The chain employs TRBV28 and TRBJ1-1, with unresolved D. The CDR3 has 14 amino acids. The V gene lost 8 bases and the J gene lost 4 bases, with 17 bases spanning the gap. The germline gives CDR1 MDHEN, CDR2 SYDVKM.

The J gene is TRBJ2-7, the V gene TRBV7-8; D remains unclear. Germline values: CDR1 SGHVS, CDR2 FQNEAQ. Trimming took 1 base from V and 6 from J, leaving 7 bases between them. The CDR3 extends over 12 amino acids. The CDR3 loop reads CASSLVSSEQYF. The CDR3, as DNA: TGTGCCAGCAGCTTAGTTAGCTCCGAGCAGTACTTC.

This clonotype was counted at least ten times. V is TRBV20-1 and J is TRBJ2-7; TRBD2 agrees at 11 bases. The germline gives CDR1 DFQATT, CDR2 SNEGSKA (reference sequence). Germline trimming cut 4 bases from V and 0 bases from J; bases unmatched to any gene: 8. This CDR3 has 16 amino acids. CDR3 protein: CSANGLAGMVSYEQYF. The CDR3, as DNA: TGCAGTGCTAACGGACTAGCGGGTATGGTCTCCTACGAGCAGTACTTC.

The J gene is TRBJ2-7, the V gene TRBV5-1; 7 bases line up with TRBD1. V shed 0 bases and J 1 base; nucleotides not matched to a gene: 4. Germline V gene sequence: CDR1 SGHRS, CDR2 YFSETQ. This CDR3 is 15 amino acids long. CDR3 sequence reads: CASSLGGQHSYEQYF. The DNA for the CDR3 is TGCGCCAGCAGCTTGGGGGGACAGCATTCCTACGAGCAGTACTTC.

The V call is TRBV5-6, the J call TRBJ2-7; TRBD2 aligns across 10 bases. Germline CDR1 reads SGHDT; CDR2 reads YYEEEE. V dropped 0 bases and J dropped 7; count of bases not matched to a gene: 7. The CDR3 has 15 residues. CDR3 amino acids: CASSLGQAGGGEQYF. For the CDR3, the DNA is TGTGCCAGCAGCTTGGGCCAAGCGGGAGGGGGAGAGCAGTACTTC.

This clonotype has ten or more counts. This chain links TRBV30 with TRBJ2-7; D is unresolved. Trimming pared 2 bases from V and 2 bases from J, leaving 7 bases between. CDR3 length equals 12 residues. CDR1 and CDR2 from the germline V gene are GTSNPN and SVGIG (reference sequence). The DNA for the CDR3 is TGTGCCTGGAGTTCCAGTCCCTACGAGCAGTACTTC. As protein: CAWSSSPYEQYF.

The chain links TRBV11-2 to TRBJ1-2, with D possibly TRBD1 on 5 matching bases. V was shortened by 5 bases and J by 3 bases, with 13 bases between the two germline ends. Germline CDR1 SGHAT, CDR2 FQNNGV. The CDR3 covers 14 residues. The CDR3 here is CASSTPQGYYGYTF. The CDR3 DNA sequence: TGTGCCAGCAGCACCCCCCAGGGCTACTATGGCTACACCTTC. Filled out from reference TRBV11-2 and TRBJ1-2, the complete variable domain reads EAGVAQSPRYKIIEKRQSVAFWCNPISGHATLYWYQQILGQGPKLLIQFQNNGVVDDSQLPKDRFSAERLKGVDSTLKIQPAKLEDSAVYLCASSTPQGYYGYTFGSGTRLTVV.

This clonotype was seen a handful of times. The chain is built from TRBV12-3 or TRBV12-4 and TRBJ2-1; TRBD1 might be the D (5 bases). V shed 3 bases and J shed 2 bases, with 11 bases lying between them. This CDR3 is 15 amino acids long. Here the CDR3 DNA reads TGTGCCAGCAGTTTTAATCCAGGGACCTACAATGAGCAGTTCTTC. Its translation: CASSFNPGTYNEQFF.

This clonotype has a handful of counts. The chain recombines TRBV9 with TRBJ2-6; tentative D call: TRBD1 (6 bases). The CDR3 is 22 amino acids. Germline V gene sequence: CDR1 SGDLS, CDR2 YYNGEE. The V end was cut by 4 bases, the J end by 2 bases, with 31 bases between. In DNA form, the CDR3 reads TGTGCCAGCAGCACCCCGATGCGGCCAAGCAGGGGTCGCCCTACTGGGGCCAACGTCCTGACTTTC. Amino acids: CASSTPMRPSRGRPTGANVLTF.

This clonotype has ten or more counts. The rearrangement uses TRBV20-1 and TRBJ1-1; tentative D call: TRBD1 (6 bases). V lost 3 bases and J lost 4, with 15 bases in between. From germline, CDR1 is DFQATT and CDR2 SNEGSKA (reference sequence). The CDR3 totals 14 residues. CDR3 sequence (DNA): TGCAGTGCTAGGGCAGGGGCAGGTGGCACTGAAGCTTTCTTT. It translates to CSARAGAGGTEAFF.

This clonotype was counted ten times or more. This sequence joins TRBV10-3 and TRBJ2-7; 7 bases are shared with TRBD1. The CDR3 is 15 amino acids. V dropped 7 bases and J dropped 4; count of bases not matched to a gene: 13. The V gene's germline CDR1 is ENHRY and CDR2 SYGVKD. The CDR3 spells CAIIWSRQGAYEQYF. CDR3 in DNA: TGTGCCATCATTTGGTCCCGACAGGGTGCGTACGAGCAGTACTTC.

This clonotype has just a few counts. The chain has TRBV7-9 and TRBJ1-2, with 7 bases identical to TRBD1. The CDR3 length is 15 residues. The V and J ends lost 7 bases and 7 bases, in that order; junction bases with no gene match: 15. CDR1 is SEHNR and CDR2 is FQNEAQ in the germline V gene (reference sequence). CDR3 protein: CASTSKRGQEGGYTF. The CDR3 coding sequence is TGTGCCAGCACTTCAAAGAGGGGGCAGGAGGGTGGCTACACCTTC.

This clonotype is a singleton in its sample. The J gene is TRBJ2-1, the V gene TRBV4-3; 7 nucleotides match TRBD2. The CDR3 runs to 15 residues. J was trimmed by 8 bases and V by 0 bases; bases with no gene match: 7. The V gene's germline CDR1 is LGHNA and CDR2 YSLEER. The CDR3 DNA reads TGCGCCAGCAGCCAAGAAGGGCGGGCGGGAGATGAGCAGTTCTTC. Residues: CASSQEGRAGDEQFF.

Only a few counts were recorded for this clonotype. This sequence joins TRBV12-3 or TRBV12-4 and TRBJ2-6, with D perhaps TRBD2 (7 bases). V shed 7 bases and J shed 2 bases, with 15 bases lying between them. The CDR3 loop spans 16 amino acids. CDR3 DNA sequence: TGTGCCAGCACAGGGCGGGGGCGGCCTGGGGCCAACGTCCTGACTTTC. As protein: CASTGRGRPGANVLTF.

There are many counts of this clonotype. The rearrangement uses TRBV11-2 and TRBJ2-1; D remains unclear. The V and J ends lost 1 base and 0 bases respectively, with 10 bases between them. CDR3 size: 16 residues. Germline V gene lookup returns CDR1 SGHAT and CDR2 FQNNGV. CDR3 coding DNA: TGTGCCAGCAGCTTAGCGTTTATGAGCTCCTACAATGAGCAGTTCTTC. Its protein is CASSLAFMSSYNEQFF.

This clonotype was counted ten times or more. The V and J genes are TRBV2 and TRBJ2-7; 8 bases line up with TRBD1. V was pared by 5 bases and J by 2 bases, with 5 bases of the junction left unmatched. The germline gives CDR1 SNHLY, CDR2 FYNNEI. The CDR3 runs 14 residues. The CDR3 region has the DNA TGTGCCAGCAGTACACGGACAGGGACCTACGAGCAGTACTTC. It is translated as CASSTRTGTYEQYF.

The rearrangement links TRBV4-1 to TRBJ2-7, with D perhaps TRBD2 (5 bases). V was shortened by 0 bases and J by 4 bases, with 10 bases between the two germline ends. Germline V CDR1 and CDR2: MGHRA, YSYEKL. The CDR3 length is 14 residues. CDR3 amino acids: CASSQEAAGYEQYF. Written as DNA, the CDR3 is TGCGCCAGCAGCCAAGAAGCGGCCGGGTACGAGCAGTACTTC.

This clonotype was picked up many times. The rearrangement links TRBV5-1 to TRBJ2-7; D is uncertain. V lost 2 bases to trimming and J lost 0 bases, with 12 bases between them. The CDR3 is 15 residues long. CDR1 and CDR2 (germline): SGHRS, YFSETQ. The CDR3 sequence: CASSLQQFFSYEQYF. CDR3 DNA sequence: TGCGCCAGCAGCTTACAACAGTTTTTCTCCTACGAGCAGTACTTC.

This clonotype was seen many times. CDR3 coding DNA: TGTGCCACCTCTTGGGACCTTACTACCTACAATGAGCAGTTCTTC. The encoded protein is CATSWDLTTYNEQFF. This rearrangement joins TRBV7-9 to TRBJ2-1; the D gene could be TRBD1 or TRBD2 (5 bases each). CDR1 is SEHNR and CDR2 is FQNEAQ in the germline V gene (reference sequence). The CDR3 extends over 15 amino acids. The germline V and J ends were trimmed by 10 bases and 2 bases, with 18 bases remaining between them.

This clonotype has only a few counts. V gene TRBV28 combines with J gene TRBJ2-1; TRBD2 might be the D (6 bases). CDR1 is MDHEN, CDR2 SYDVKM, per germline. This CDR3 has 16 amino acids. The V end lost 4 bases, the J end lost 8 bases, and 21 bases lay between the germline ends. In nucleotides, the CDR3 is TGTGCCAGCAGTTGGAAAGCCGGGACTGTTAGTGATGAGCAGTTCTTC. This translates into CASSWKAGTVSDEQFF.

The rearrangement links TRBV6-5 to TRBJ2-7; D possibly corresponds to TRBD2 (5 bases). From germline, CDR1 is MNHEY and CDR2 SVGAGI. The CDR3 spans 15 residues. V was cut by 2 bases and J by 2 bases, with 13 bases left in between. CDR3 sequence reads: CASSYREGSPYEQYF. The CDR3 DNA is TGTGCCAGCAGTTACCGGGAAGGCTCTCCCTACGAGCAGTACTTC.

The genes are TRBV12-3 or TRBV12-4 and TRBJ2-1; D is perhaps TRBD1 or TRBD2 (5 bases each). The CDR3 consists of 15 residues. Trimming took 5 bases from V and 2 from J, leaving 13 bases between them. CDR3 in amino acids: CASSGAGQAYNEQFF. The CDR3 DNA is TGTGCCAGCAGTGGGGCGGGCCAGGCCTACAATGAGCAGTTCTTC.

This clonotype was detected only a few times. The chain employs TRBV4-1 and TRBJ2-7, with no clear D. The CDR3 spans 13 residues. Germline V gives CDR1 MGHRA, CDR2 YSYEKL. The ends were cut back, 1 base at V and 5 bases at J, with 9 bases in the middle. The CDR3 protein is CASSQVAADEQYF. The CDR3 bases are TGCGCCAGCAGCCAAGTCGCGGCCGACGAGCAGTACTTC.

Ten or more counts support this clonotype. This CDR3 reads CASSYTRGHTEAFF. The CDR3 nucleotides are TGTGCCAGCAGTTACACGAGGGGTCACACTGAAGCTTTCTTT. The chain couples TRBV6-6 to TRBJ1-1, with D maybe TRBD1 (5 bases). Trimming left V 2 bases short and J 3 bases short, with 10 bases between. This CDR3 is built from 14 residues. Germline CDR1 and CDR2: MNHNY and SVGAGI (reference sequence).

This clonotype was counted many times. The V gene is TRBV28, the J gene TRBJ2-3, with TRBD2 matching 7 bases. The CDR3 has 15 amino acids. V lost 5 bases and J lost 4; bases outside the gene matches: 9. Germline loops: CDR1 MDHEN, CDR2 SYDVKM. CDR3 region: CASSGPGGGADTQYF. As DNA, the CDR3 is TGTGCCAGCAGTGGGCCGGGAGGTGGCGCAGATACGCAGTATTTT.

This chain connects TRBV19 to TRBJ1-5; 9 nucleotides align to TRBD1. The germline CDR1 and CDR2 sequences are LNHDA and SQIVND (reference sequence). Germline trimming cut 1 base from V and 2 bases from J; bases unmatched to any gene: 3. The CDR3 covers 16 residues. The CDR3 coding sequence is TGTGCCAGTAGTATAGCACAGGGGGCGGGCAATCAGCCCCAGCATTTT. Amino acids: CASSIAQGAGNQPQHF.

The chain is built from TRBV10-3 and TRBJ2-2, with TRBD1 matching over 8 bases. Losses at the gene ends were 2 bases for V and 2 bases for J; bases not matched to a gene: 4. Per the germline V gene, CDR1 is ENHRY and CDR2 is SYGVKD. CDR3 length equals 16 residues. The CDR3 protein is CAISERTGGNTGELFF. CDR3 sequence (DNA): TGTGCCATCAGTGAGCGAACAGGGGGAAACACCGGGGAGCTGTTTTTT.